This TCR beta chain was profiled in a study of shared clonotypes between healthy human individuals. CDR3 length equals 14 residues. Trimming stripped 2 bases from V and 4 bases from J, with 8 bases between. Germline CDR1 SNHLY, CDR2 FYNNEI. Sequencing used immunoSEQ multiplex PCR; TCRdb keeps in-frame clones, though not all of them. Among about 1.5 million clones listed, 95% to 99% were seen once. This TCR derives from a man aged 25 to 45 in good health. The sample consisted of naive CD4+ T cells sorted from blood. The subset: CD45RA+ positively selected. This chain joins TRBV2 and TRBJ1-4, with D possibly matching TRBD1 (6 bases). CDR3 DNA: TGTGCCAGCAGTGAACAGGGGTTTAATGAAAAACTGTTTTTT. Protein sequence: CASSEQGFNEKLFF.